This entry lists 25 T cell receptor beta chains sequenced from one sample in a study of Ad26.COV2.S vaccination and SARS-CoV-2 variants. Noted treatment: about 20 received Ad26.COV2.S at low or high dose, single or two shots; 5 received placebo; per-sample allocation not given. Vaccine and placebo recipients were sampled on day 63 after the first injection. Generated by immunoSEQ multiplex PCR, the TCRdb table keeps only in-frame clones and is missing some. The sample lists about 390,000 clones; 80% to 90% were seen once. Specimen: peripheral blood, collected in a trial of Ad26.COV2.S vaccine versus placebo. All receptors come from a person aged 18-60 years who received the Ad26.COV2.S COVID-19 vaccine or a placebo.

The chain recombines TRBV6-2 or TRBV6-3 with TRBJ1-1; TRBD1 matches at 8 bases. Germline CDR1 and CDR2: MNHEY and SVGEGT. The CDR3 totals 14 residues. Trimming at V came to 6 bases and at J to 5 bases, leaving 8 bases not matched to a gene. The CDR3 sequence is CASSDRQGRTEAFF. The CDR3 DNA is TGTGCCAGCAGCGACAGACAGGGGAGGACTGAAGCTTTCTTT.

This clone appeared a single time. The CDR3 sequence: CASSVTGAWETQYF. The CDR3 DNA follows: TGTGCCAGCAGCGTCACGGGGGCCTGGGAGACCCAGTACTTC. The gene calls are TRBV9 and TRBJ2-5; D assignment may be TRBD1 or TRBD2 (6 bases each). V was trimmed by 2 bases and J by 5 bases, leaving 13 bases between them. This CDR3 is 14 amino acids long. Germline V gene data show CDR1 as SGDLS and CDR2 as YYNGEE.

V gene TRBV7-8 combines with J gene TRBJ2-1, with 10 nucleotides matching TRBD2. CDR3 size: 17 residues. With 5 bases clipped from V and 4 bases from J, the junction kept 11 bases outside the gene matches. In germline, CDR1 is SGHVS, CDR2 FQNEAQ. The CDR3 here is CASSKRVAGGPYNEQFF. CDR3 bases: TGTGCCAGCAGCAAAAGGGTAGCGGGGGGTCCATACAATGAGCAGTTCTTC.

This rearrangement joins TRBV7-9 to TRBJ2-2, with 9 bases lining up with TRBD2. The ends lost 6 bases at V and 3 bases at J; junction bases unmatched: 14. CDR3 length: 18 residues. Germline assignment: CDR1 SEHNR and CDR2 FQNEAQ (reference sequence). For the CDR3, the DNA is TGTGCCAGCAGGCGTATCCACTGGCGGGGGGGCCACACCGGGGAGCTGTTTTTT. This codes for CASRRIHWRGGHTGELFF. Filled out from reference TRBV7-9 and TRBJ2-2, the complete variable domain reads DTGVSQNPRHKITKRGQNVTFRCDPISEHNRLYWYRQTLGQGPEFLTYFQNEAQLEKSRLLSDRFSAERPKGSFSTLEIQRTEQGDSAMYLCASRRIHWRGGHTGELFFGEGSRLTVL.

This chain links TRBV12-3 or TRBV12-4 with TRBJ1-1, with D hard to call. The CDR3 has 12 residues. Trimming cost V 3 bases and J 3 bases, with 5 bases left between them. The CDR3 DNA is TGTGCCAGCAGTTTCCAGGACACTGAAGCTTTCTTT. This encodes CASSFQDTEAFF.

The chain recombines TRBV19 with TRBJ2-2; D not certain. The CDR3 consists of 15 residues. Trimming took 6 bases from V and 0 from J, leaving 11 bases between them. The germline gives CDR1 LNHDA, CDR2 SQIVND (reference sequence). Here the CDR3 reads CASRSIDSNTGELFF. CDR3 bases: TGTGCCAGTAGATCTATTGACTCGAACACCGGGGAGCTGTTTTTT.

The chain links TRBV10-3 to TRBJ2-7, with D hard to call. The germline CDR1 and CDR2 sequences are ENHRY and SYGVKD. The CDR3 is made up of 16 amino acids. Trimming removed 2 bases at V and 2 bases at J, with 16 bases between. The CDR3 region has the DNA TGTGCCATCAGTGAGGAGAAGATCGCTAGGGCCTACGAGCAGTACTTC. It specifies CAISEEKIARAYEQYF.

The genes are TRBV6-2 or TRBV6-3 and TRBJ2-5; TRBD2 might be the D (6 bases). With 2 bases removed from V and 1 base from J, the gap between germline ends came to 8 bases. The CDR3 has 14 residues. Germline CDR1 reads MNHEY; CDR2 reads SVGEGT. The CDR3 region is CASSYGGSQETQYF. The CDR3 DNA sequence: TGTGCCAGCAGTTACGGAGGGTCCCAAGAGACCCAGTACTTC.

In DNA, the CDR3 is TGCGCCAGCAGCTTGGGATCCGACGGGAACGAGCAGTACTTC. Translating it yields CASSLGSDGNEQYF. The gene calls are TRBV5-1 and TRBJ2-7, with a weak D call TRBD2 (5 bases). V was trimmed by 0 bases and J by 5 bases, leaving 12 bases between them. In germline, CDR1 is SGHRS, CDR2 YFSETQ. The CDR3 extends over 14 amino acids.

This clone was observed a handful of times. The J gene is TRBJ2-7, the V gene TRBV6-5; 10 bases match TRBD1. CDR3 length equals 15 residues. The germline gives CDR1 MNHEY, CDR2 SVGAGI. V dropped 2 bases and J dropped 5; count of bases not matched to a gene: 6. Here the CDR3 reads CASSYQTGGRNEQYF. The CDR3 DNA reads as TGTGCCAGCAGTTACCAGACAGGGGGCAGGAACGAGCAGTACTTC.

V usage is TRBV2 and J usage is TRBJ1-2, with 8 bases aligning to TRBD1. The CDR3 covers 14 residues. V was clipped by 4 bases and J by 8 bases; unmatched bases: 9. Germline-derived CDR1 and CDR2 are SNHLY and FYNNEI. CDR3 coding DNA: TGTGCCAGCAGTGTGCGACAGGGGAGGGAGGGCTACACCTTC. This codes for CASSVRQGREGYTF. Together with reference TRBV2 and TRBJ1-2, the CDR3 gives the full variable domain: EPEVTQTPSHQVTQMGQEVILRCVPISNHLYFYWYRQILGQKVEFLVSFYNNEISEKSEIFDDQFSVERPDGSNFTLKIRSTKLEDSAMYFCASSVRQGREGYTFGSGTRLTVV.

To note about this clone: One junction end does not reproduce the germline sequence, and a read error may be involved. The V call is TRBV10-2, the J call TRBJ2-1; TRBD1 matches at 9 bases. The CDR3 loop spans 12 amino acids. Germline V gene data show CDR1 as WSHSY and CDR2 as SAAADI. CDR3 loop: CASSEARDRVLF. Written as DNA, the CDR3 is TGCGCCAGCAGTGAGGCGCGGGACAGGGTACTCTTC.

This chain joins TRBV6-2 or TRBV6-3 and TRBJ1-2, with D perhaps TRBD1 (6 bases). V dropped 3 bases and J dropped 2 bases, with 13 bases sitting between them. This CDR3 region has 15 residues. CDR1 and CDR2 from the germline V gene are MNHEY and SVGEGT. CDR3 DNA sequence: TGTGCCAGCAGTTATTCCTGGACAGAGAACTATGGCTACACCTTC. Translation gives CASSYSWTENYGYTF.

This chain joins TRBV25-1 and TRBJ2-5; D might be TRBD1 or TRBD2, each matching 5 bases. The CDR3 length is 14 residues. The germline V gene has CDR1 MGHDK and CDR2 SYGVNS. V was shortened by 6 bases and J by 6 bases, with 17 bases between the two germline ends. The DNA of the CDR3 is TGTGCCAGCAGCCCCCCCGGGACCGATAAGACCCAGTACTTC. Translated: CASSPPGTDKTQYF.

This chain connects TRBV11-2 to TRBJ2-7; D perhaps matches TRBD2 (6 bases). This CDR3 is built from 15 residues. The germline V and J ends were trimmed by 5 bases and 4 bases, with 18 bases remaining between them. CDR1 SGHAT and CDR2 FQNNGV come from the germline V gene. Written as DNA, the CDR3 is TGTGCCAGCAGCCCCCGTCCGGGGGTAGGATACGAGCAGTACTTC. Translated: CASSPRPGVGYEQYF.

Only a few counts were recorded for this clone. This chain uses TRBV9 with TRBJ1-2; 8 bases are shared with TRBD1. Germline V lookup: CDR1 SGDLS, CDR2 YYNGEE. The J segment lost 4 bases and the V segment lost 3 bases, leaving 8 bases of the junction unmatched. This CDR3 comprises 15 residues. The CDR3 loop is CASSAQPDRAYGYTF. CDR3 nucleotides: TGTGCCAGCAGCGCACAGCCGGACAGGGCCTATGGCTACACCTTC.

The rearrangement joins TRBV2 to TRBJ2-7, with D hard to call. From germline, CDR1 is SNHLY and CDR2 FYNNEI. This CDR3 has 13 amino acids. Deletions cut 5 bases from V and 0 bases from J, with 8 bases between. CDR3 DNA: TGTGCCAGCAGTTCGACGGGCTCCTACGAGCAGTACTTC. Its protein product is CASSSTGSYEQYF.

This rearrangement joins TRBV27 to TRBJ1-2, with 7 positions matching TRBD1. This CDR3 is 15 amino acids long. Losses at the gene ends were 5 bases for V and 4 bases for J; bases not matched to a gene: 10. Germline CDR1 reads MNHEY; CDR2 reads SMNVEV (reference sequence). The CDR3 DNA is TGTGCCAGCAGTCCCGGGACAGCCAGAATCTATGGCTACACCTTC. This translates into CASSPGTARIYGYTF.

The chain employs TRBV4-2 and TRBJ2-1, with no clear D. Germline assignment: CDR1 LGHNA and CDR2 YNFKEQ. The CDR3 is 14 amino acids. The V gene lost 0 bases and the J gene lost 9 bases, with 12 bases spanning the gap. CDR3 residues: CASSQDYGTAEQFF. The CDR3 DNA reads TGTGCCAGCAGCCAAGATTACGGTACTGCTGAGCAGTTCTTC.

J is TRBJ2-1 and V is TRBV4-3, with TRBD1 as a possible D gene (6 bases). Germline assignment: CDR1 LGHNA and CDR2 YSLEER. The CDR3 sequence is 15 residues long. V lost 2 bases and J 8 bases, leaving 16 bases between the germline ends. CDR3 protein: CASSQNTGIPHEQFF. The CDR3 coding sequence is TGCGCCAGCAGCCAAAATACAGGGATTCCCCATGAGCAGTTCTTC.

The CDR3 spells CASSYSLKKVSYEQYF. The CDR3 nucleotides are TGTGCCAGCAGTTACTCGCTTAAGAAGGTTTCCTACGAGCAGTACTTC. The chain links TRBV6-2 or TRBV6-3 to TRBJ2-7; D is unclear. The CDR3 runs 16 residues. Trimming pared 0 bases from V and 1 base from J, leaving 13 bases between. CDR1 MNHEY and CDR2 SVGEGT come from the germline V gene.

J is TRBJ2-1 and V is TRBV5-6; TRBD2 matches at 13 bases. The CDR3 loop spans 15 amino acids. Losses at the gene ends were 4 bases for V and 5 bases for J; bases not matched to a gene: 3. CDR1 SGHDT and CDR2 YYEEEE come from the germline V gene. CDR3: CASSRTSGGHNEQFF. Written as DNA, the CDR3 is TGTGCCAGCAGCCGGACTAGCGGGGGCCACAATGAGCAGTTCTTC.

The chain links TRBV18 to TRBJ2-2; D not resolved. The CDR3 length is 15 residues. Per the germline V gene, CDR1 is KGHSH and CDR2 is LQKENI. The V gene lost 3 bases and the J gene lost 1 base, with 9 bases spanning the gap. CDR3 amino acids: CASSPGSRNTGELFF. Here the CDR3 DNA reads TGTGCCAGCTCACCTGGCAGCCGGAACACCGGGGAGCTGTTTTTT.

V and J are TRBV3-1 (or the pseudogene TRBV3-2) and TRBJ1-6; tentatively, D is TRBD1 (5 bases). This CDR3 contains 14 residues. The V end was cut by 3 bases, the J end by 9 bases, with 12 bases between. CDR1 and CDR2 (germline): LGHDT, YNNKEL (reference sequence). The CDR3 DNA follows: TGTGCCAGCAGCCAGGGGACGGTATTTTCACCCCTCCACTTT. It encodes CASSQGTVFSPLHF.

This chain connects TRBV6-6 to TRBJ1-1; 7 positions match TRBD1. J was trimmed by 5 bases and V by 7 bases; bases with no gene match: 7. The V gene's germline CDR1 is MNHNY and CDR2 SVGAGI (reference sequence). The CDR3 is 13 amino acids. Here the CDR3 DNA reads TGTGCCAGCACCCAGACAGGGATGACTGAAGCTTTCTTT. Translation: CASTQTGMTEAFF.